One and the same sample provided the 32 T cell receptor beta chains below, sequenced in a study of cytomegalovirus exposure and HLA in healthy donors. PCR involved 60 Vbeta and 13 Jbeta primers. Only in-frame clones appear in the TCRdb table, and some are missing; sequencing was by immunoSEQ multiplex PCR. The data hold under 150,000 clones, with over 75% observed a single time. The sequenced material came from PBMCs. These receptor sequences come from a woman aged 40-49 years in good health and CMV-seropositive.

This sequence joins TRBV10-1 and TRBJ1-3; 8 positions agree with TRBD1. V shed 4 bases and J 4 bases; nucleotides not matched to a gene: 6. The length of the CDR3 is 15 residues. Germline lookup yields CDR1 WNHNN and CDR2 SYGVQD (reference sequence). The CDR3 coding sequence is TGCGCCAGCAGTGTTCACCGGGACAGGGGAAACACCATATATTTT. It yields the protein CASSVHRDRGNTIYF.

The rearrangement uses TRBV5-4 and TRBJ1-2; weak D call: TRBD1 (5 bases). This CDR3 region has 13 residues. Germline V gene sequence: CDR1 SGHNT, CDR2 YYREEE (reference sequence). V lost 2 bases and J 6 bases, leaving 11 bases between the germline ends. Written as DNA, the CDR3 is TGTGCCAGCAGCTTCGGGGGATCCAATGGCTACACCTTC. This codes for CASSFGGSNGYTF.

The chain joins TRBV19 to TRBJ1-1; D gene ambiguous. This CDR3 has 14 residues. Trimming took 8 bases from V and 3 from J, leaving 16 bases between them. Germline-derived CDR1 and CDR2 are LNHDA and SQIVND (reference sequence). This chain's CDR3 is CASSKGGRYTEAFF. The CDR3 nucleotides are TGTGCCAGTTCGAAAGGAGGCCGGTACACTGAAGCTTTCTTT.

The chain carries TRBV7-3 and TRBJ2-3; unclear D gene. CDR1 SGHTA and CDR2 FQGTGA come from the germline V gene. CDR3 length: 14 residues. V was trimmed by 7 bases and J by 2 bases, leaving 13 bases between them. This CDR3 is CASTDSPFTDTQYF. The CDR3 DNA follows: TGTGCCAGCACCGACTCCCCTTTCACAGATACGCAGTATTTT.

The V call is TRBV7-6, the J call TRBJ2-7; TRBD1 agrees at 12 bases. The ends lost 6 bases at V and 6 bases at J; junction bases unmatched: 6. This CDR3 spans 14 amino acids. Germline V gene lookup returns CDR1 SGHVS and CDR2 FNYEAQ. CDR3 region: CASSRGQGAGEQYF. The CDR3 DNA sequence: TGTGCCAGCAGTCGGGGACAGGGGGCCGGCGAGCAGTACTTC.

The V gene is TRBV10-2, the J gene TRBJ1-1, with 9 bases fitting TRBD1. In germline, CDR1 is WSHSY, CDR2 SAAADI. CDR3 size: 16 residues. V was pared by 7 bases and J by 5 bases, with 14 bases of the junction left unmatched. CDR3 nucleotide sequence: TGCGCCAGCAAAGATCACCGGGACAGGGTTAGTACTGAAGCTTTCTTT. It is translated as CASKDHRDRVSTEAFF.

This chain links TRBV9 with TRBJ2-6; unclear D gene. Deletions cut 4 bases from V and 4 bases from J, with 12 bases between. CDR1 SGDLS and CDR2 YYNGEE come from the germline V gene. The CDR3 has 15 residues. For the CDR3, the DNA is TGTGCCAGCAGCCCTCTAACGCCCGGGGCCAACGTCCTGACTTTC. Translation gives CASSPLTPGANVLTF.

J is TRBJ1-5 and V is TRBV29-1; D is undetermined. The V end lost 5 bases, the J end lost 1 base, and 6 bases lay between the germline ends. The CDR3 runs to 12 residues. Germline V gene sequence: CDR1 SQVTM, CDR2 ANQGSEA. The CDR3 DNA reads TGCAGCGTTTCGTCCAGCAATCAGCCCCAGCATTTT. Translated, it gives CSVSSSNQPQHF.

This chain joins TRBV6-5 and TRBJ1-1; a possible D gene is TRBD1 (5 bases). Trimming stripped 7 bases from V and 10 bases from J, with 13 bases between. Germline-derived CDR1 and CDR2 are MNHEY and SVGAGI. CDR3 length: 11 amino acids. CDR3 amino acids: CASIQGTGAFF. CDR3 bases: TGTGCCAGCATCCAGGGTACGGGAGCTTTCTTT.

CDR3 DNA: TGCGCCAGCAGCCCTGGAGCGGTCGGGGGGGCCGAAGAGACCCAGTACTTC. Its protein is CASSPGAVGGAEETQYF. V usage is TRBV5-1 and J usage is TRBJ2-5; 8 bases agree with TRBD2. The CDR3 loop spans 17 amino acids. V lost 4 bases to trimming and J lost 3 bases; unmatched junction nucleotides: 14. The germline gives CDR1 SGHRS, CDR2 YFSETQ.

The V gene is TRBV28, the J gene TRBJ2-2, with D uncertain. V lost 2 bases and J lost 6, with 7 bases in between. There are 13 residues in the CDR3. Germline assignment: CDR1 MDHEN and CDR2 SYDVKM. Written as DNA, the CDR3 is TGTGCCAGCAGTTTAAGGAGTGCCGGGGAGCTGTTTTTT. Its translation is CASSLRSAGELFF.

J is TRBJ2-1 and V is TRBV2; no reliable D call. The V and J ends lost 5 bases and 0 bases respectively, with 17 bases between them. The CDR3 is 17 amino acids. The germline V gene encodes CDR1 SNHLY and CDR2 FYNNEI. The CDR3 nucleotides are TGTGCCAGCAGTTTAAACCAACTACCGGGCTCCTACAATGAGCAGTTCTTC. Its translation is CASSLNQLPGSYNEQFF.

The rearrangement joins TRBV13 to TRBJ1-2; D call uncertain. In germline, CDR1 is PRHDT, CDR2 FYEKMQ (reference sequence). Trimming pared 3 bases from V and 0 bases from J, leaving 2 bases between. The CDR3 length is 12 residues. The CDR3 DNA reads TGTGCCAGCAGCTTCTCTAACTATGGCTACACCTTC. Translating it yields CASSFSNYGYTF.

V and J are TRBV6-1 and TRBJ2-7; tentatively, D is TRBD1 (6 bases). V lost 5 bases and J lost 1, with 15 bases in between. CDR1 MNHNS and CDR2 SASEGT come from the germline V gene. This CDR3 region has 15 residues. CDR3 loop: CASSPGTPLSYEQYF. DNA of the CDR3: TGTGCCAGCAGTCCCGGGACACCACTATCCTACGAGCAGTACTTC.

The chain is built from TRBV18 and TRBJ2-1; the D gene is possibly TRBD2 (5 bases). This CDR3 is 14 amino acids long. V was pared by 5 bases and J by 7 bases, with 15 bases between. Germline loops: CDR1 KGHSH, CDR2 LQKENI. In DNA, the CDR3 is TGTGCCAGCTCAACGACGGGAAACGGGAATGAGCAGTTCTTC. This sequence encodes CASSTTGNGNEQFF.

The genes are TRBV7-3 and TRBJ1-1; D remains unclear. The CDR3 extends over 15 amino acids. Trimming took off 2 bases at V and 0 bases at J, with 10 bases between the two ends. Germline V gene lookup returns CDR1 SGHTA and CDR2 FQGTGA. The CDR3 region has the DNA TGTGCCAGCAGCTTATCAAGCACCTTGAACACTGAAGCTTTCTTT. Translated: CASSLSSTLNTEAFF.

This clone showed up just a few times. The chain is built from TRBV13 and TRBJ1-2; 7 bases are shared with TRBD1. The V gene end was trimmed by 5 bases and the J gene end by 4 bases; junction bases not matched to a gene: 7. Germline lookup yields CDR1 PRHDT and CDR2 FYEKMQ (reference sequence). The CDR3 spans 14 residues. The CDR3 loop reads CASSATGTVYGYTF. The CDR3 nucleotides are TGTGCCAGCAGCGCCACCGGGACAGTCTATGGCTACACCTTC.

A few counts support this clone. This rearrangement joins TRBV28 to TRBJ1-2; TRBD1 matches 7 bases. This CDR3 contains 15 residues. J was trimmed by 12 bases and V by 3 bases; bases with no gene match: 16. Germline CDR1 MDHEN, CDR2 SYDVKM. The CDR3 here is CASSFPATGRGLDTF. The CDR3 nucleotides are TGTGCCAGCAGTTTCCCAGCGACAGGGCGGGGACTAGACACCTTC.

V gene TRBV29-1 combines with J gene TRBJ2-1, with a weak D call TRBD2 (5 bases). The germline V gene encodes CDR1 SQVTM and CDR2 ANQGSEA. Deletions cut 2 bases from V and 9 bases from J, with 11 bases between. This CDR3 spans 12 amino acids. In nucleotides, the CDR3 is TGCAGCGTTGAACCGGGATTTACTGAGCAGTTCTTC. Translation gives CSVEPGFTEQFF.

J is TRBJ1-3 and V is TRBV5-6, with D uncertain. CDR1 and CDR2 (germline): SGHDT, YYEEEE. V lost 2 bases, J lost 9 bases, and 12 bases lay in between. This CDR3 is 13 amino acids long. DNA of the CDR3: TGTGCCAGCAGCTTAGATCTGACGGGCACCATATATTTT. Its translation: CASSLDLTGTIYF.

The chain combines TRBV27 with TRBJ1-5; 8 nucleotides match TRBD1. The germline V gene encodes CDR1 MNHEY and CDR2 SMNVEV (reference sequence). J gave up 9 bases and V 5 bases, and 9 bases lay outside the gene matches. The CDR3 spans 14 residues. The CDR3 here is CASSIWTGSGPQHF. The CDR3 region has the DNA TGTGCCAGCAGTATTTGGACAGGGTCGGGGCCCCAGCATTTT.

This clone was found a few times. This chain uses TRBV6-1 with TRBJ2-7; possibly TRBD2 for D (5 bases). The CDR3 is 15 amino acids. Germline V CDR1 and CDR2: MNHNS, SASEGT. The V gene lost 0 bases and the J gene lost 7 bases, with 16 bases spanning the gap. CDR3 loop: CASSEALAGDGEQYF. The CDR3 DNA sequence: TGTGCCAGCAGTGAAGCGCTGGCCGGGGATGGGGAGCAGTACTTC.

The gene calls are TRBV6-5 and TRBJ2-1; D gene uncertain. CDR1 is MNHEY, CDR2 SVGAGI, per germline. This CDR3 comprises 12 residues. Trimming shortened V by 3 bases and J by 10 bases, and 10 bases separated the two germline ends. The chain's CDR3 is CASSYSREEQFF. The CDR3, as DNA: TGTGCCAGCAGTTATTCCCGAGAGGAGCAGTTCTTC.

The rearrangement links TRBV27 to TRBJ2-1; D may be TRBD2 (6 bases). V lost 0 bases and J 7 bases, leaving 10 bases between the germline ends. CDR3 length equals 14 residues. Germline V gene sequence: CDR1 MNHEY, CDR2 SMNVEV (reference sequence). The CDR3, as DNA: TGTGCCAGCAGTTTATCGCAGCGGGCTAATGAGCAGTTCTTC. Translated: CASSLSQRANEQFF.

The chain links TRBV27 to TRBJ2-2; possibly TRBD2 for D (7 bases). Deletions cut 6 bases from V and 5 bases from J, with 22 bases between. Germline V gene data show CDR1 as MNHEY and CDR2 as SMNVEV (reference sequence). The CDR3 totals 17 residues. For the CDR3, the DNA is TGTGCCAGCAGCTCATTCGTCGGGGGGCTAATGACCGGGGAGCTGTTTTTT. Its translation: CASSSFVGGLMTGELFF.

The rearrangement uses TRBV5-4 and TRBJ2-7, with 7 bases aligning to TRBD2. This CDR3 region has 15 residues. The V gene end was trimmed by 4 bases and the J gene end by 2 bases; junction bases not matched to a gene: 9. Germline CDR1 is SGHNT and CDR2 is YYREEE (reference sequence). The CDR3 loop reads CASSLGASGTYEQYF. The DNA of the CDR3 is TGTGCCAGCAGCCTTGGGGCTAGCGGAACCTACGAGCAGTACTTC.

A few counts support this clone. This chain connects TRBV4-1 to TRBJ1-3; TRBD1 matches at 7 bases. The CDR3 spans 16 residues. Unmatched junction bases numbered 12, after V lost 3 bases and J lost 7 bases. From germline, CDR1 is MGHRA and CDR2 YSYEKL. The CDR3 loop is CASSHLQGSRSNTIYF. CDR3 DNA: TGCGCCAGCAGCCACTTACAGGGGTCGAGAAGTAACACCATATATTTT.

The rearrangement links TRBV5-1 to TRBJ1-1; no firm D call. This CDR3 is built from 14 residues. Germline V lookup: CDR1 SGHRS, CDR2 YFSETQ. Trimming cost V 0 bases and J 5 bases, with 11 bases left between them. CDR3 coding DNA: TGCGCCAGCAGCTTGGCCGGGAAGGGTACTGAAGCTTTCTTT. It specifies CASSLAGKGTEAFF.

The chain links TRBV4-1 to TRBJ1-2; no clear D. This CDR3 has 18 residues. Germline CDR1 MGHRA, CDR2 YSYEKL. The germline V and J ends were trimmed by 1 base and 5 bases, with 23 bases remaining between them. The CDR3 DNA is TGCGCCAGCAGCCAAGGCTCCCGCGCGCTCCTTTTCGAATATGGCTACACCTTC. Amino acids: CASSQGSRALLFEYGYTF.

The chain carries TRBV7-6 and TRBJ2-2; D perhaps matches TRBD2 (5 bases). V lost 5 bases, J lost 0 bases, and 16 bases lay in between. This CDR3 spans 17 amino acids. The germline V gene encodes CDR1 SGHVS and CDR2 FNYEAQ. CDR3 in DNA: TGTGCCAGCAGCCATTTAGAGGAGGAAGCGAACACCGGGGAGCTGTTTTTT. Its protein is CASSHLEEEANTGELFF.

CDR3 in DNA: TGCGCCAGCAGCTTGGTATTCAGGGGTCCCCCTAGAAACACTGAAGCTTTCTTT. It translates to CASSLVFRGPPRNTEAFF. The genes are TRBV5-1 and TRBJ1-1, with D maybe TRBD1 (6 bases). From germline, CDR1 is SGHRS and CDR2 YFSETQ. The V gene lost 0 bases and the J gene lost 2 bases, with 20 bases spanning the gap. CDR3 length: 18 amino acids.

V usage is TRBV7-2 and J usage is TRBJ2-1, with 11 bases identical to TRBD2. There are 17 residues in the CDR3. Trimming at V came to 5 bases and at J to 7 bases, leaving 13 bases not matched to a gene. From germline, CDR1 is SGHTA and CDR2 FQGNSA. The chain's CDR3 is CASSPRGSGRVGNEQFF. CDR3 DNA sequence: TGTGCCAGCAGCCCCCGGGGTAGCGGGAGGGTAGGAAATGAGCAGTTCTTC.